A selection of T cell receptor beta chains follows, all from one sample in a study of shared clonotypes between healthy human individuals. The data were produced by immunoSEQ multiplex PCR, yet TCRdb's version contains in-frame clones alone and is incomplete. This repertoire shows 450,000 to 500,000 clones, roughly 80% found once; its top ten account for roughly 12%. Input material: PBMCs. The receptor source for this set is a woman aged 40 to 50 in good health. Some clones in this sample may be carry-over from other donors' samples. CDR3s include the opening cysteine and the closing phenylalanine or tryptophan. A D gene is named only where the DNA matches it firmly. Expanded clones get a size class; other rows say once, few or many, or leave the size out.

>TRBV27|-|TRBJ2-2|TRBD1
CASSLSPGGSGELFF
TGTGCCAGCAGTTTATCTCCAGGGGGCTCCGGGGAGCTGTTTTTT
>TRBV10-2|-|TRBJ2-7|TRBD2
CASNPGLAGGVYEQYF
TGCGCCAGCAACCCAGGACTAGCGGGAGGAGTCTACGAGCAGTACTTC
>TRBV4-2|-|TRBJ1-2|-
CASSQVSYGYTF
TGTGCCAGCAGCCAGGTCTCATATGGCTACACCTTC
>TRBV25-1|-|TRBJ2-1|-
CASRGPPSGNEQFF
TGTGCCAGTAGGGGACCGCCCTCTGGCAATGAGCAGTTCTTC
>TRBV27|-|TRBJ2-3|-
CASGRDTQYF
TGTGCCAGCGGCCGCGATACGCAGTATTTT
>TRBV11-1|-|TRBJ2-1|TRBD2
CASSQGLAGDSEQFF
TGTGCCAGCAGCCAGGGACTAGCGGGAGATAGTGAGCAGTTCTTC
>TRBV6-1|-|TRBJ1-5|-
CASKLTGQDQPQHF
TGTGCCAGCAAATTGACAGGTCAAGATCAGCCCCAGCATTTT
>TRBV28|-|TRBJ2-5|TRBD1
CASHRNRQGRGQETQYF
TGTGCCAGCCACAGAAACCGACAGGGAAGAGGACAAGAGACCCAGTACTTC
>TRBV5-1|-|TRBJ2-6|-
CASSRTSLGGANVLTF
TGCGCCAGCAGCCGTACTAGCTTGGGTGGGGCCAACGTCCTGACTTTC
>TRBV7-3|-|TRBJ2-7|-
CASSLIPGPQDEQYF
TGTGCCAGCAGCTTAATCCCCGGGCCCCAAGACGAGCAGTACTTC
>TRBV29-1|-|TRBJ2-2|-
CSVWANTGELFF
TGCAGCGTTTGGGCGAACACCGGGGAGCTGTTTTTT
>TRBV28|-|TRBJ1-2|-
CASSLGGAPPSGGYTF
TGTGCCAGCAGTTTAGGAGGGGCCCCGCCATCCGGGGGCTACACCTTC
>TRBV30|once|TRBJ1-5|TRBD1
CAWSVFGTVSNQPQHF
TGTGCCTGGAGTGTTTTCGGGACAGTTAGCAATCAGCCCCAGCATTTT
>TRBV4-1|-|TRBJ2-5|TRBD1
CASSHPGQGQETQYF
TGCGCCAGCAGCCATCCCGGACAGGGCCAAGAGACCCAGTACTTC
>TRBV7-9|-|TRBJ1-2|TRBD1
CASSLGTGLGYGYTF
TGTGCCAGCAGCTTAGGGACAGGGTTGGGCTATGGCTACACCTTC
>TRBV29-1|-|TRBJ2-2|-
CSVDRNTGELFF
TGCAGCGTTGACAGGAACACCGGGGAGCTGTTTTTT
>TRBV30|-|TRBJ1-4|-
CAWSAGIGPIYEKLFF
TGTGCCTGGAGTGCCGGTATCGGGCCCATATATGAAAAACTGTTTTTT
>TRBV9|-|TRBJ2-2|-
CASTPRGLSNTGELFF
TGTGCCAGCACCCCTCGGGGGCTTTCCAACACCGGGGAGCTGTTTTTT
>TRBV6-5|-|TRBJ2-3|TRBD2
CASWDYYTDTQYF
TGTGCCAGTTGGGACTACTACACAGATACGCAGTATTTT
>TRBV7-3|-|TRBJ2-4|-
CASSPHGGRQDIQYF
TGTGCCAGCAGCCCTCACGGGGGGCGGCAAGACATTCAGTACTTC
>TRBV29-1|many|TRBJ2-7|TRBD1
CSVEGDRGIYEQYF
TGCAGCGTTGAAGGGGACAGGGGGATCTACGAGCAGTACTTC
>TRBV30|-|TRBJ1-1|-
CAWRDRDMNTEASF
TGTGCCTGGAGGGACCGGGACATGAACACTGAAGCTTCCTTT
>TRBV7-2|-|TRBJ2-5|-
CASSLMGLQETQYF
TGTGCCAGCAGCTTAATGGGGCTGCAAGAGACCCAGTACTTC
>TRBV14|-|TRBJ2-7|TRBD2
CASSLVSGSYGEQYF
TGTGCCAGCAGCCTAGTTAGCGGGTCATACGGCGAGCAGTACTTC
>TRBV29-1|-|TRBJ1-5|TRBD1
CSVGTGVNQPQHF
TGCAGCGTGGGGACAGGGGTTAATCAGCCCCAGCATTTT
>TRBV10-1|-|TRBJ2-5|-
CANKTGARETQYF
TGCGCCAATAAAACGGGGGCCCGGGAGACCCAGTACTTC
>TRBV19|-|TRBJ2-3|-
CATGTTGTDTQYF
TGTGCCACCGGGACAACCGGCACAGATACGCAGTATTTT
>TRBV4-2|-|TRBJ2-2|-
CASSRDVTNTGELFF
TGTGCCAGCAGCCGGGACGTGACGAACACCGGGGAGCTGTTTTTT
>TRBV7-9|few|TRBJ2-7|TRBD1
CASSPGQGAPYEQYF
TGTGCCAGCAGCCCGGGACAGGGGGCCCCCTACGAGCAGTACTTC
>TRBV5-4|-|TRBJ1-2|TRBD1
CASSLGTGNKYGYTF
TGTGCCAGCAGCTTGGGGACAGGGAATAAATATGGCTACACCTTC
>TRBV29-1|-|TRBJ1-6|TRBD1
CSVLEGGGSPLHF
TGCAGTGTGTTGGAAGGGGGCGGATCACCCCTCCACTTT
>TRBV7-9|-|TRBJ2-5|-
CASSPQGRETQYF
TGTGCCAGCAGCCCACAGGGAAGGGAGACCCAGTACTTC
>TRBV2|once|TRBJ2-3|TRBD2
CASSPTSGRGDTQYF
TGTGCCAGCAGTCCGACTAGCGGGAGGGGAGATACGCAGTATTTT
>TRBV19|-|TRBJ1-2|TRBD1
CASTVPGGTGRFYTF
TGTGCCAGTACCGTTCCGGGGGGGACAGGGCGCTTCTACACCTTC
>TRBV11-2|-|TRBJ2-7|TRBD1
CASSTGTGVTEQYF
TGTGCCAGCAGCACCGGGACAGGGGTTACCGAGCAGTACTTC
>TRBV7-2|once|TRBJ1-2|TRBD1
CASSLGGQGYGYTF
TGTGCCAGCAGCTTAGGGGGACAGGGGTATGGCTACACCTTC
>TRBV19|-|TRBJ1-5|-
CASTRQAGVGNQPQHF
TGTGCCAGTACACGCCAGGCGGGGGTGGGCAATCAGCCCCAGCATTTT
>TRBV18|-|TRBJ2-1|TRBD2
CASSGLAGSSYNEQFF
TGTGCCAGCTCGGGACTAGCGGGTAGCTCCTACAATGAGCAGTTCTTC
>TRBV19|-|TRBJ1-5|-
CASTKRQVGLGQPQHF
TGTGCCAGTACCAAACGTCAAGTTGGGCTGGGACAGCCCCAGCATTTT
>TRBV7-2|-|TRBJ1-5|-
CASSGAINQPQHF
TGTGCCAGCAGCGGGGCTATCAATCAGCCCCAGCATTTT
>TRBV6-6|-|TRBJ1-5|TRBD1
CASTQGFNQPQHF
TGTGCCAGCACACAGGGGTTCAATCAGCCCCAGCATTTT
>TRBV5-5|-|TRBJ1-2|-
CTSSLVVKNYGYAF
TGTACCAGCAGCTTGGTGGTCAAAAACTATGGCTACGCCTTC
>TRBV9|-|TRBJ2-1|-
CASSVVGRVEDQFF
TGTGCCAGCAGCGTAGTGGGCAGGGTGGAGGATCAGTTCTTC
>TRBV7-7|few|TRBJ2-1|TRBD2
CASGTGGPGEQFF
TGTGCTAGCGGCACGGGAGGGCCGGGTGAGCAGTTCTTC
>TRBV4-1|-|TRBJ2-7|-
CASSQAGSSFYEQYF
TGCGCCAGCAGCCAAGCAGGGTCCTCATTCTACGAGCAGTACTTC